This paragraph reports one T cell receptor (beta chain). This entry comes from a study of control samples from healthy donors and cancer patients. The method was immunoSEQ multiplex PCR; TCRdb's version includes in-frame clones alone and lacks a portion of them. The sample has 150,000 or so clones, 88% seen once. The TCR originated in a man younger than 35 in good health. Material: blood.

This chain's CDR3 is CASSFEGGLEAFF. For the CDR3, the DNA is TGTGCCAGCAGCTTTGAAGGGGGCCTTGAAGCTTTCTTT. This chain connects TRBV11-2 to TRBJ1-1, with 7 bases fitting TRBD1. The CDR3 consists of 13 residues. The J segment lost 7 bases and the V segment lost 3 bases, leaving 5 bases of the junction unmatched. Germline lookup yields CDR1 SGHAT and CDR2 FQNNGV. Variable domain in full (rest from reference TRBV11-2 and TRBJ1-1): EAGVAQSPRYKIIEKRQSVAFWCNPISGHATLYWYQQILGQGPKLLIQFQNNGVVDDSQLPKDRFSAERLKGVDSTLKIQPAKLEDSAVYLCASSFEGGLEAFFGQGTRLTVV.